What follows describes a single T cell receptor (beta chain). Germline-derived CDR1 and CDR2 are SGHTA and FQGNSA. With V trimmed by 5 bases and J by 6 bases, 10 bases remained unmatched. CDR3 length: 15 residues. This sample stems from a study of blood T cell repertoires in COVID-19. TCRdb keeps only in-frame clones here, not all; method: immunoSEQ multiplex PCR. The table shows about 120,000 clones, with roughly 69% occurring only once. Sequences were obtained from peripheral blood. The receptor comes from a woman in her 70s with acute or convalescent COVID-19. The genes are TRBV7-2 and TRBJ2-5; TRBD1 matches at 9 bases. In DNA form, the CDR3 reads TGTGCCAGCAGCCAACCGGGGACAGGGAGAAAGACCCAGTACTTC. This sequence encodes CASSQPGTGRKTQYF.